The source of this T cell receptor (beta chain) is a study of shared clonotypes between healthy human individuals. Overall study: Two female and a few male donors aged 18 to 49 were enrolled. Per-donor plates numbered three CD4 naive, three CD4 memory, two CD8 naive and one CD8 memory.

This clone turned up a few times. Its antigen is not identified. Study-wide results and limits: Rarefaction revealed incomplete sorted-subset sequencing despite large depth. In general, naive subsets displayed greater estimated richness than memory subsets did.

The CDR3 length is 12 residues. Germline lookup yields CDR1 GTSNPN and CDR2 SVGIG (reference sequence). V shed 3 bases and J shed 7 bases, with 12 bases lying between them. TCRdb keeps only in-frame clones here, not all; method: immunoSEQ multiplex PCR. The table lists about 680,000 clones, 55% to 85% of them singletons, with around 1.8% in the top ten. The sample consisted of memory CD4+ T cells sorted from blood. The subset is: CD45RA-negative fraction. The chain couples TRBV30 to TRBJ2-5; either TRBD1 or TRBD2 may fit D (5 bases each). The sequence was collected from a woman younger than 45 in good health. The CDR3 loop is CAWSKRGVTQYF. In nucleotides, the CDR3 is TGTGCCTGGAGCAAGAGGGGCGTGACCCAGTACTTC.